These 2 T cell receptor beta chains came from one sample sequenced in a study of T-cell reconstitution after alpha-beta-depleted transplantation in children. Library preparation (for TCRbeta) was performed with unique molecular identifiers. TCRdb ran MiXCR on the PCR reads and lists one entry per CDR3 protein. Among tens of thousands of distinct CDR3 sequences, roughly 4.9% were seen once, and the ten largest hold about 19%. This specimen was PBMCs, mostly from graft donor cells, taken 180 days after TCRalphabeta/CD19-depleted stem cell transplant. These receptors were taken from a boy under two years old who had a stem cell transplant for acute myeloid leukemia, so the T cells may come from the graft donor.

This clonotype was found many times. This chain's CDR3 is CASSFPGTSGGLSTDTQYF. Here the CDR3 DNA reads TGTGCCAGCAGCTTTCCCGGGACTAGCGGGGGCCTAAGCACAGATACGCAGTATTTT. The V call is TRBV11-3, the J call TRBJ2-3; 14 bases are a match to TRBD2. After removal of 3 bases from V and 0 bases from J, the junction contained 8 bases not matched to a gene. The V gene's germline CDR1 is SGHNT and CDR2 YENEEA. The CDR3 consists of 19 residues.

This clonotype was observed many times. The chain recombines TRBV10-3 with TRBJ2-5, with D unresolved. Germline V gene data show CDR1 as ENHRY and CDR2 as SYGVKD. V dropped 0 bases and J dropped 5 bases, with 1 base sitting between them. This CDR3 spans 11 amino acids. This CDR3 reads CAISESETQYF. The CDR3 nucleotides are TGTGCCATCAGTGAGTCGGAGACCCAGTACTTC.